This TCR beta chain stems from a study of T cells after yellow fever vaccination. CDR3 length equals 15 residues. Germline loops: CDR1 LGHDT, CDR2 YNNKEL (reference sequence). V lost 1 base, J lost 6 bases, and 13 bases lay in between. One entry per CDR3 protein results from TCRdb running MiXCR on the 5' RACE reads. The sample includes 200,000 to 300,000 distinct CDR3 sequences, roughly 3.7% of them seen just once. For this clonotype: What it binds is unknown.

Study-wide results and caveats: Weaker, the secondary response had a peak occurring faster, on day 5 versus 15. Post-booster repertoires contained most primary-vaccination clones again (approximately 97% CD4, around 89% CD8). FACS-sorted repertoires could contain abundant clonotypes contaminating from the bulk population.

This chain connects TRBV3-1 to TRBJ1-5; TRBD1 is a possible D gene (6 bases). This TCR derives from a man aged 18 to 29 who received the YFV17D yellow fever vaccine. Material: PBMCs, obtained 15 days after the yellow fever booster vaccination. The CDR3 coding sequence is TGTGCCAGCAGCCAAGGGGCAGGGGCGGGTCAGCCCCAGCATTTT. Translating gives CASSQGAGAGQPQHF. The full variable domain, rest sourced from reference TRBV3-1 and TRBJ1-5, is DTAVSQTPKYLVTQMGNDKSIKCEQNLGHDTMYWYKQDSKKFLKIMFSYNNKELIINETVPNRFSPKSPDKAHLNLHINSLELGDSAVYFCASSQGAGAGQPQHFGDGTRLSIL.